Each of the 24 T cell receptor beta chains below was sequenced from the same sample in a study of T cells expressing NK-cell markers. TCRdb reworked the 5' RACE reads into one entry per CDR3 protein, no DNA. There are about 450,000 distinct CDR3 sequences in the sample, with roughly 8% held by the top ten. Sequenced material: blood T cells: a sorted CD56 or NKG2C T cell subset, CD4+ or CD8+ T cells, or bulk PBMC T cells (not recorded which). All receptors derive from a woman between 18 and 69 years old in good health.

The chain recombines TRBV20-1 with TRBJ2-5; TCRdb's assignment of TRBD1 cannot be checked, as there is no DNA. CDR3 length equals 17 residues. CDR1 and CDR2 from the germline V gene are DFQATT and SNEGSKA (reference sequence). The CDR3: CSAREPPGLAPRETQYF.

This chain connects TRBV6-2 or TRBV6-3 to TRBJ2-3. This CDR3 has 13 residues. Per germline, CDR1 MNHEY and CDR2 SVGEGT. The CDR3 sequence: CASSPYKTDTQYF.

The chain joins TRBV9 to TRBJ1-2; TCRdb picks TRBD1, but there is no DNA to check that call. The CDR3 extends over 16 amino acids. The germline V gene has CDR1 SGDLS and CDR2 YYNGEE. The CDR3 loop reads CASSVDLGPAPHGYTF. Variable domain in full (rest from reference TRBV9 and TRBJ1-2): DSGVTQTPKHLITATGQRVTLRCSPRSGDLSVYWYQQSLDQGLQFLIQYYNGEERAKGNILERFSAQQFPDLHSELNLSSLELGDSALYFCASSVDLGPAPHGYTFGSGTRLTVV.

V usage is TRBV5-1 and J usage is TRBJ2-1; TCRdb names TRBD2, which stays unverified in the absence of DNA. This CDR3 comprises 14 residues. Germline lookup yields CDR1 SGHRS and CDR2 YFSETQ. The CDR3 is CASSPNGPSNEQFF.

This sequence joins TRBV27 and TRBJ2-5; TCRdb's assignment of TRBD2 cannot be checked, as there is no DNA. CDR3 length: 18 residues. Germline assignment: CDR1 MNHEY and CDR2 SMNVEV (reference sequence). Here the CDR3 reads CASRRTGISGRTQETQYF.

The CDR3 sequence is CSARDPGTTPNYGYTF. The V and J genes are TRBV20-1 and TRBJ1-2. This CDR3 spans 16 amino acids. Germline V gene sequence: CDR1 DFQATT, CDR2 SNEGSKA (reference sequence).

V and J are TRBV27 and TRBJ1-6; TCRdb's D call of TRBD1 is untestable without DNA. The germline CDR1 and CDR2 sequences are MNHEY and SMNVEV (reference sequence). This CDR3 has 15 residues. CDR3 sequence reads: CASSLWYRGNSPLHF.

The chain carries TRBV5-1 and TRBJ1-2. The CDR3 loop spans 15 amino acids. Germline loops: CDR1 SGHRS, CDR2 YFSETQ. The CDR3 is CASSPESWDNYGYTF.

The gene calls are TRBV20-1 and TRBJ2-7; checking the TCRdb D call of TRBD2 is not possible without DNA. CDR1 and CDR2 (germline): DFQATT, SNEGSKA (reference sequence). CDR3 length: 13 amino acids. The CDR3 loop reads CSARLAGGNEQYF.

The J gene is TRBJ2-5, the V gene TRBV29-1; with no DNA, the TCRdb D assignment of TRBD2 cannot be verified. The germline gives CDR1 SQVTM, CDR2 ANQGSEA. The CDR3 is made up of 14 amino acids. The CDR3 here is CSVQTSIRGETQYF.

J is TRBJ1-4 and V is TRBV14; the D gene TCRdb calls, TRBD1, cannot be checked with no DNA. The V gene's germline CDR1 is SGHDN and CDR2 FVKESK. The CDR3 loop spans 15 amino acids. The chain's CDR3 is CASSQVRGINEKLFF.

The chain joins TRBV6-1 to TRBJ2-5; TCRdb names TRBD1, which stays unverified in the absence of DNA. The CDR3 contains 15 residues. CDR1 MNHNS and CDR2 SASEGT come from the germline V gene. CDR3 in amino acids: CADRDRGYLGETQYF.

The genes are TRBV20-1 and TRBJ1-2; as DNA is missing, the TRBD1 call by TCRdb cannot be tested. The germline V gene encodes CDR1 DFQATT and CDR2 SNEGSKA (reference sequence). The CDR3 totals 14 residues. Here the CDR3 reads CSAPQGDISYGYTF.

The chain couples TRBV5-1 to TRBJ1-1; TCRdb picks TRBD1, but there is no DNA to check that call. Germline lookup yields CDR1 SGHRS and CDR2 YFSETQ. The CDR3 spans 15 residues. CDR3 region: CASRTQGAANTEAFF.

This chain links TRBV20-1 with TRBJ2-5; no DNA is available, so the TRBD2 call from TCRdb remains unchecked. The CDR3 covers 12 residues. CDR1 and CDR2 (germline): DFQATT, SNEGSKA (reference sequence). CDR3 in amino acids: CSAPGLVETQYF.

The rearrangement links TRBV6-5 to TRBJ1-2. Germline-derived CDR1 and CDR2 are MNHEY and SVGAGI. The CDR3 covers 15 residues. The CDR3 region is CASSYSSGGTYGYTF.

The CDR3 protein is CASSLGETGYNEQFF. The rearrangement uses TRBV13 and TRBJ2-1; the D call of TRBD1 rests on TCRdb alone, since no DNA is present to check it. The V gene's germline CDR1 is PRHDT and CDR2 FYEKMQ (reference sequence). The CDR3 covers 15 residues.

The CDR3 reads CASSYLRTTISTDTQYF. This sequence joins TRBV7-4 and TRBJ2-3. The CDR3 has 17 amino acids. Germline loops: CDR1 SGHVT, CDR2 SQSDAQ. Complete variable domain (other parts from reference TRBV7-4 and TRBJ2-3): GAGVSQSPRYKVAKRGRDVALRCDSISGHVTLYWYRQTLGQGSEVLTYSQSDAQRDKSGRPSGRFSAERPERSVSTLKIQRTEQGDSAVYLCASSYLRTTISTDTQYFGPGTRLTVL.

The chain uses TRBV7-9 and TRBJ1-4; the TCRdb D gene call, TRBD1, has no DNA to confirm it. This CDR3 is built from 11 residues. Germline assignment: CDR1 SEHNR and CDR2 FQNEAQ (reference sequence). The CDR3 sequence: CASSLGTGQDF.

The CDR3 loop reads CASSSGSLDEKLFF. The chain uses TRBV28 and TRBJ1-4; without DNA, the TCRdb call of TRBD1 cannot be checked. Germline V gene data show CDR1 as MDHEN and CDR2 as SYDVKM. CDR3 size: 14 residues.

The rearrangement joins TRBV4-3 to TRBJ2-4; TCRdb lists TRBD2, though no DNA is available to test this call. The CDR3 length is 15 residues. Germline V gene sequence: CDR1 LGHNA, CDR2 YSLEER. The CDR3 sequence is CASSRLAGGENIQYF.

The V and J genes are TRBV20-1 and TRBJ2-1; TCRdb designates TRBD1, a call that cannot be tested without DNA. Germline CDR1 DFQATT, CDR2 SNEGSKA (reference sequence). The CDR3 sequence is 14 residues long. CDR3 loop: CSAPRSGGYNEQFF.

The V call is TRBV28, the J call TRBJ1-2; TCRdb lists TRBD1, though no DNA is available to test this call. Germline CDR1 reads MDHEN; CDR2 reads SYDVKM. CDR3 size: 15 residues. This CDR3 reads CASSFIGQGWYGYTF.

Here the CDR3 reads CASTAGAQGTDTQYF. This chain links TRBV28 with TRBJ2-3; TCRdb's D call, TRBD1, is unchecked because there is no DNA. Germline assignment: CDR1 MDHEN and CDR2 SYDVKM. The CDR3 totals 15 residues.